Below are 29 T cell receptor beta chains sequenced from a single sample in a study of regulatory T cells. Primers: 52 TRBV forward and 13 TRBJ reverse. Data came from immunoSEQ multiplex PCR; TCRdb stores just in-frame clones and leaves some out. The sample lists about 32,000 clones; around 91% were seen once. Antigens of these TCRs are unknown. Study conclusions and caveats: In CD3G-deficient patients, conventional CD4+ T cells were enriched for hydrophobic CDR3 residues at positions 6 and 7.

Sequenced sample: conventional CD4+ T cells sorted from blood. Receptor source: a person under 35 with CD3G deficiency.

V is TRBV28 and J is TRBJ1-2; no clear D gene. The germline gives CDR1 MDHEN, CDR2 SYDVKM. The V gene lost 2 bases and the J gene lost 4 bases, with 8 bases spanning the gap. The CDR3 spans 13 residues. The CDR3 region is CASSLRQSYGYTF. The CDR3 DNA reads as TGTGCCAGCAGTTTAAGGCAGAGCTATGGCTACACCTTC.

This rearrangement joins TRBV6-1 to TRBJ1-2; D may be TRBD1 (5 bases). This CDR3 is built from 12 residues. CDR1 MNHNS and CDR2 SASEGT come from the germline V gene. V was shortened by 6 bases and J by 7 bases, with 12 bases between the two germline ends. The CDR3 reads CASSQGRSGYTF. In DNA form, the CDR3 reads TGTGCCAGCAGCCAGGGACGGTCTGGCTACACCTTC.

The DNA for the CDR3 is TGTGCCAGCAGCCCTCGTCCGGTGGTTCGCACGTTGTCCTCCTACGAGCAGTACTTC. This translates into CASSPRPVVRTLSSYEQYF. The chain recombines TRBV7-8 with TRBJ2-7; no firm D call. The CDR3 sequence is 19 residues long. CDR1 is SGHVS and CDR2 is FQNEAQ in the germline V gene. V dropped 5 bases and J dropped 0 bases, with 26 bases sitting between them.

Regarding this clone: A junction end diverges from the germline sequence, so it may reflect a read error. This rearrangement joins TRBV28 to TRBJ2-7; D is ambiguous. The germline CDR1 and CDR2 sequences are MDHEN and SYDVKM. This CDR3 is 12 amino acids long. The CDR3 DNA reads TGTGCCAGCAGTCCGAGACGGGCCCCATTGCACTTC. It specifies CASSPRRAPLHF.

This sequence joins TRBV7-9 and TRBJ2-7, with 8 bases identical to TRBD1. The J segment lost 0 bases and the V segment lost 5 bases, leaving 3 bases of the junction unmatched. The V gene's germline CDR1 is SEHNR and CDR2 FQNEAQ (reference sequence). This CDR3 spans 14 amino acids. CDR3 loop: CASSPGTGSYEQYF. The CDR3 region has the DNA TGTGCCAGCAGCCCCGGGACAGGCTCCTACGAGCAGTACTTC.

The chain combines TRBV2 with TRBJ2-7; D might be TRBD1 (5 bases). Per germline, CDR1 SNHLY and CDR2 FYNNEI. V shed 1 base and J shed 6 bases, with 10 bases lying between them. The CDR3 loop spans 13 amino acids. CDR3: CASSEGRVGEQYF. CDR3 coding DNA: TGTGCCAGCAGTGAAGGCAGGGTGGGCGAGCAGTACTTC.

This rearrangement joins TRBV6-1 to TRBJ2-1; maybe TRBD2 (6 bases). Looked up from germline, CDR1 is MNHNS and CDR2 is SASEGT. The length of the CDR3 is 13 residues. Trimming took off 1 base at V and 10 bases at J, with 11 bases between the two ends. The CDR3 DNA reads TGTGCCAGCAGTGAAGTCAGACTAGTAGAGCAGTTCTTC. Translated, it gives CASSEVRLVEQFF.

The chain links TRBV10-3 to TRBJ1-2; 11 bases are shared with TRBD1. Germline values: CDR1 ENHRY, CDR2 SYGVKD. The CDR3 spans 16 residues. V shed 0 bases and J 3 bases; nucleotides not matched to a gene: 3. This CDR3 is CAISESRTGGDYGYTF. The CDR3 bases are TGTGCCATCAGTGAGTCCCGGACAGGGGGCGACTATGGCTACACCTTC.

The chain combines TRBV19 with TRBJ1-6, with D unclear. Germline values: CDR1 LNHDA, CDR2 SQIVND (reference sequence). Deletions cut 6 bases from V and 0 bases from J, with 3 bases between. The CDR3 runs to 13 residues. CDR3 sequence: CASSRSYNSPLHF. As DNA, the CDR3 is TGTGCCAGTAGCCGCTCCTATAATTCACCCCTCCACTTT.

This chain connects TRBV28 to TRBJ1-2, with D maybe TRBD1 (5 bases). The length of the CDR3 is 13 residues. Germline V CDR1 and CDR2: MDHEN, SYDVKM. V was pared by 2 bases and J by 2 bases, with 6 bases between. The CDR3 DNA sequence: TGTGCCAGCAGTTTAGACAGAAACTATGGCTACACCTTC. It specifies CASSLDRNYGYTF.

This chain connects TRBV6-5 to TRBJ1-2; 8 bases agree with TRBD1. Looked up from germline, CDR1 is MNHEY and CDR2 is SVGAGI. CDR3 size: 13 residues. V shed 5 bases and J 8 bases; nucleotides not matched to a gene: 7. The CDR3 spells CASSPDRGGGYTF. For the CDR3, the DNA is TGTGCCAGCAGTCCTGACAGGGGCGGAGGCTACACCTTC.

V gene TRBV7-9 combines with J gene TRBJ2-1, with D maybe TRBD2 (6 bases). Per germline, CDR1 SEHNR and CDR2 FQNEAQ (reference sequence). CDR3 length: 16 residues. Trimming pared 5 bases from V and 5 bases from J, leaving 19 bases between. The CDR3 DNA follows: TGTGCCAGCAGCCGGGACTTCGGTATCGCCCACAATGAGCAGTTCTTC. It translates to CASSRDFGIAHNEQFF.

This clone occurred a few times. This chain links TRBV7-9 with TRBJ2-7; TRBD1 might be the D (6 bases). The germline V gene encodes CDR1 SEHNR and CDR2 FQNEAQ (reference sequence). V lost 5 bases and J lost 5, with 16 bases in between. The CDR3 extends over 14 amino acids. CDR3 amino acids: CASSPAGRGHEQYF. CDR3 nucleotide sequence: TGTGCCAGCAGCCCCGCGGGCAGGGGCCACGAGCAGTACTTC.

V usage is TRBV28 and J usage is TRBJ1-2; D unclear. The CDR3 consists of 14 residues. Germline V lookup: CDR1 MDHEN, CDR2 SYDVKM. V lost 10 bases and J lost 4, with 19 bases in between. CDR3 DNA: TGTGCCACCCAAAAGGCTGGGTCATCCTATGGCTACACCTTC. This encodes CATQKAGSSYGYTF.

Remarks on this clone: No DNA is shown, since the ends of the CDR3 on it are uncertain; the CDR3 is the one TCRdb lists. This CDR3 reads CASSFGTGTEKETQYF. The chain employs TRBV12-1 and TRBJ2-5; the D segment call TRBD1 is taken from the table without a DNA check. TRBV12-1 is a pseudogene segment. 16 amino acids form the CDR3, both terminal residues included.

The J gene is TRBJ1-2, the V gene TRBV6-6; D possibly corresponds to TRBD1 (5 bases). Trimming removed 0 bases at V and 8 bases at J, with 13 bases between. Per the germline V gene, CDR1 is MNHNY and CDR2 is SVGAGI (reference sequence). The CDR3 runs to 14 residues. The DNA for the CDR3 is TGTGCCAGCAGTTACTCGTTTAGAGGGGAAGGCTACACCTTC. This sequence encodes CASSYSFRGEGYTF.

The chain uses TRBV11-2 and TRBJ1-1; TRBD1 might be the D (5 bases). From germline, CDR1 is SGHAT and CDR2 FQNNGV. Trimming cost V 5 bases and J 6 bases, with 16 bases left between them. This CDR3 has 14 amino acids. The CDR3 DNA follows: TGTGCCAGCAGCCGCGATAAAACGGGGGCTGAAGCTTTCTTT. This encodes CASSRDKTGAEAFF.

About this clone itself: The same CDR3 arises from other DNA sequences in this sample as well. V gene TRBV5-1 combines with J gene TRBJ1-1, with TRBD1 as a possible D gene (5 bases). Trimming removed 4 bases at V and 1 base at J, with 11 bases between. The CDR3 consists of 14 residues. Germline V gene lookup returns CDR1 SGHRS and CDR2 YFSETQ. The CDR3 DNA follows: TGCGCCAGCAGCCTTGAAGGACAGAACACTGAAGCTTTCTTT. Its translation is CASSLEGQNTEAFF.

This chain connects TRBV9 to TRBJ2-3; 8 nucleotides align to TRBD1. V lost 4 bases to trimming and J lost 4 bases; unmatched junction nucleotides: 8. Germline V gene sequence: CDR1 SGDLS, CDR2 YYNGEE. The CDR3 is made up of 15 amino acids. The CDR3 nucleotides are TGTGCCAGCAGCCCAAGGACAGGGCAAGCAGATACGCAGTATTTT. Translation: CASSPRTGQADTQYF.

The rearrangement links TRBV6-1 to TRBJ2-7; D call uncertain. The CDR3 runs 11 residues. Germline loops: CDR1 MNHNS, CDR2 SASEGT. The ends were cut back, 3 bases at V and 4 bases at J, with 4 bases in the middle. Here the CDR3 reads CASSEIYEQYF. CDR3 bases: TGTGCCAGCAGTGAGATTTACGAGCAGTACTTC.

The gene calls are TRBV28 and TRBJ2-7, with D possibly matching TRBD2 (7 bases). This CDR3 is 15 amino acids long. Germline V gene lookup returns CDR1 MDHEN and CDR2 SYDVKM. Trimming removed 5 bases at V and 2 bases at J, with 16 bases between. CDR3 residues: CASSRGFGGPYEQYF. CDR3 coding DNA: TGTGCCAGCAGTAGGGGGTTCGGGGGGCCCTACGAGCAGTACTTC.

This clone was recorded only once. The chain recombines TRBV6-1 with TRBJ2-7, with D perhaps matching TRBD1 (8 bases). The CDR3 has 12 residues. CDR1 is MNHNS and CDR2 is SASEGT in the germline V gene. The V gene lost 10 bases and the J gene lost 5 bases, with 15 bases spanning the gap. The CDR3 DNA reads as TGTGCCATCGGAACAGGGGGGGACGAGCAGTACTTC. It specifies CAIGTGGDEQYF.

V usage is TRBV5-6 and J usage is TRBJ2-7, with 8 bases identical to TRBD2. From germline, CDR1 is SGHDT and CDR2 YYEEEE. This CDR3 has 16 amino acids. V was pared by 5 bases and J by 5 bases, with 15 bases of the junction left unmatched. The CDR3 loop is CASSRRGASGRNEQYF. CDR3 nucleotide sequence: TGTGCCAGCAGTCGGCGGGGGGCCTCTGGTCGTAACGAGCAGTACTTC.

The chain joins TRBV28 to TRBJ2-7; maybe TRBD1 (5 bases). The germline gives CDR1 MDHEN, CDR2 SYDVKM. V was cut by 2 bases and J by 5 bases, with 13 bases left in between. The CDR3 runs 14 residues. CDR3: CASSLPGYPNEQYF. The CDR3 DNA sequence: TGTGCCAGCAGTTTACCAGGGTACCCAAACGAGCAGTACTTC. The entire variable domain, with the rest obtained from reference TRBV28 and TRBJ2-7, is as follows: DVKVTQSSRYLVKRTGEKVFLECVQDMDHENMFWYRQDPGLGLRLIYFSYDVKMKEKGDIPEGYSVSREKKERFSLILESASTNQTSMYLCASSLPGYPNEQYFGPGTRLTVT.

This chain joins TRBV11-2 and TRBJ2-5; TRBD2 matches 9 bases. The germline V gene has CDR1 SGHAT and CDR2 FQNNGV. J lost 4 bases, V lost 8 bases, and 5 bases had no gene match. This CDR3 comprises 13 residues. The CDR3 protein is CASRAGGGETQYF. The CDR3 region has the DNA TGTGCCAGCCGAGCGGGAGGTGGAGAGACCCAGTACTTC.

V and J are TRBV6-1 and TRBJ1-1; TRBD1 agrees at 8 bases. The V gene end was trimmed by 2 bases and the J gene end by 11 bases; junction bases not matched to a gene: 4. Germline CDR1 is MNHNS and CDR2 is SASEGT. There are 12 residues in the CDR3. The CDR3 region is CASSEKGQAAFF. For the CDR3, the DNA is TGTGCCAGCAGTGAAAAGGGACAGGCGGCTTTCTTT.

The chain carries TRBV7-8 and TRBJ1-3; D gene unclear. Trimming stripped 5 bases from V and 0 bases from J, with 8 bases between. The CDR3 is 14 residues long. The germline CDR1 and CDR2 sequences are SGHVS and FQNEAQ. The CDR3 loop is CASSAGYSGNTIYF. For the CDR3, the DNA is TGTGCCAGCAGCGCCGGATACTCTGGAAACACCATATATTTT.

The chain has TRBV28 and TRBJ2-6, with D uncertain. CDR3 length equals 13 residues. Germline V gene data show CDR1 as MDHEN and CDR2 as SYDVKM. The V end was cut by 6 bases, the J end by 2 bases, with 5 bases between. CDR3 amino acids: CASSSPGANVLTF. DNA for the CDR3: TGTGCCAGCAGCTCACCTGGGGCCAACGTCCTGACTTTC.

The V call is TRBV6-1, the J call TRBJ2-3; D may be TRBD1 (7 bases). The V and J ends lost 8 bases and 2 bases respectively, with 17 bases between them. CDR1 MNHNS and CDR2 SASEGT come from the germline V gene. This CDR3 comprises 15 residues. CDR3 region: CASGSRGAPTDTQYF. DNA for the CDR3: TGTGCCAGCGGGTCCAGGGGGGCCCCCACAGATACGCAGTATTTT.